The T cell receptor beta chain described here comes from a study of neurological immune-mediated disorders. This clonotype was seen at least ten times. With 0 bases removed from V and 3 bases from J, the gap between germline ends came to 5 bases. In germline, CDR1 is ENHRY, CDR2 SYGVKD. The CDR3 covers 13 residues. The cDNA came from 5'RACE with 10-nucleotide random UMIs. Using its own MiXCR run on the 5' RACE reads, TCRdb lists one record per CDR3 protein. The sample carries over 90,000 distinct CDR3 sequences, 10% to 14% recorded once. Time point given: longitudinal time-point 3. The sample comprised PBMCs. The sequence came from a female donor with HTLV-1-associated myelopathy (HAM/TSP). J is TRBJ1-2 and V is TRBV10-3; tentatively, D is TRBD1 (5 bases). CDR3 loop: CAISESRDYGYTF. CDR3 DNA: TGTGCCATCAGTGAGTCCAGGGACTATGGCTACACCTTC.